This T cell receptor (beta chain) comes out of a study of shared T cell receptors in the human thymus. The CDR3 totals 17 residues. CDR1 and CDR2 from the germline V gene are GTSNPN and SVGIG (reference sequence). Trimming took 1 base from V and 4 from J, leaving 20 bases between them. TCRdb's table, derived via immunoSEQ multiplex PCR, lists solely in-frame clones and lacks some. The sample shows roughly 660,000 clones, over 75% of them seen only once. This same sample was also part of a study on human thymus T cells. From that second work: Healthy Finnish infants undergoing corrective surgery for congenital heart defects provided the donor material. Corrective heart surgery yielded the resections from which the thymus tissue came. It looked as if thymic and blood repertoires used V and J genes in a biased way.

The source is a boy under two years old with a congenital heart defect. Sequencing was performed on thymocytes. The chain employs TRBV30 and TRBJ1-5; D perhaps matches TRBD1 (5 bases). This CDR3 reads CAWSDPPVRQNNQPQHF. The DNA of the CDR3 is TGTGCCTGGAGTGATCCTCCCGTCCGACAGAATAATCAGCCCCAGCATTTT.